The T cell receptor beta chain under discussion was sequenced for a study of shared clonotypes between healthy human individuals. The assay was immunoSEQ multiplex PCR, and TCRdb's table has in-frame clones only and misses some. The table lists 2 million to 2.5 million clones, approximately 95% of them singletons. This CDR3 contains 15 residues. The germline gives CDR1 SGHTA, CDR2 FQGNSA. Trimming cost V 5 bases and J 8 bases, with 19 bases left between them. The chain couples TRBV7-2 to TRBJ2-1; D possibly corresponds to TRBD1 (6 bases). The sample taken for sequencing was naive CD4+ T cells from PBMCs. Subset defined: CD45RA+ positively selected. The receptor was isolated from a man aged 18 to 29 in good health. Some clones in this sample may be carry-over from other donors' samples. In DNA, the CDR3 is TGTGCCAGCAGCCCGGGTGGCAGGGGTAGGGATGAGCAGTTCTTC. Translating it yields CASSPGGRGRDEQFF.